Sequencing of this T cell receptor (beta chain) was carried out in a study of T-cell reconstitution after alpha-beta-depleted transplantation in children. Study outcomes and limitations: Expanded graft clones numbering several hundred reportedly gave rise to alpha-beta T cells about two months after transplant. At the one-year point after transplant, T-cell counts and TCRbeta diversity were found to come mostly from T cells that had been newly produced.

Comment on this clonotype: Its antigen is still unknown.

Library preparation (for TCRbeta) was performed with unique molecular identifiers. MiXCR, run by TCRdb on the PCR reads, gives a single entry per CDR3 protein. The sample consists of almost 250,000 distinct CDR3 sequences, around 25% of them appearing once. Sequences were derived from PBMCs, sampled before TCRalphabeta/CD19-depleted stem cell transplant. This clonotype was sampled from a girl aged 2 to 9 with Fanconi anemia, due to receive a stem cell transplant.

The chain's CDR3 is CASSRPGTSMDTQYF. DNA of the CDR3: TGTGCCAGCAGTCGCCCCGGGACTAGTATGGATACGCAGTATTTT. The chain combines TRBV28 with TRBJ2-3; 8 positions match TRBD2. J was trimmed by 6 bases and V by 5 bases; bases with no gene match: 10. In germline, CDR1 is MDHEN, CDR2 SYDVKM. This CDR3 has 15 residues.